Listed below are T cell receptor beta chains from one sample, sequenced in a study of cytomegalovirus exposure and HLA in healthy donors. TCRdb's table, derived via immunoSEQ multiplex PCR, lists solely in-frame clones and lacks some. The sample shows some 71,000 clones, and roughly 1.7% sits with its ten largest clones. The sequenced sample was PBMCs. The receptors stem from a woman under 40 in good health and CMV-seronegative. CDR3s include the opening cysteine and the closing phenylalanine or tryptophan. Fields, in order: J gene, V gene, D gene, CDR3 length, CDR3 protein. D genes are given only for firm matches.

>TRBJ1-4|TRBV27|NA|17
CASSFLPGQGVNEKLFF
>TRBJ1-1|TRBV6-5|NA|14
CASSYSTVNTEAFF
>TRBJ1-4|TRBV5-1|TRBD1|15
CASSRVTGVGEKLFF
>TRBJ2-1|TRBV7-9|NA|13
CASSPAGTNEQFF
>TRBJ1-2|TRBV7-9|NA|13
CASSLADAGSYTF
>TRBJ2-3|TRBV9|TRBD1|17
CASSVYPLDRGQDTQYF
>TRBJ2-1|TRBV11-2|NA|13
CASSPNRDNEQFF
>TRBJ2-1|TRBV9|NA|14
CASSPRTASNEQFF
>TRBJ2-7|TRBV9|TRBD1|14
CASSVGQGTYEQYF
>TRBJ1-1|TRBV14|NA|12
CASSRGGTEAFF
>TRBJ1-5|TRBV6-6|NA|15
CASSAGRPVHQPQHF
>TRBJ2-7|TRBV6-6|TRBD1|14
CASSSGQGAYEQYF
>TRBJ2-6|TRBV9|TRBD1|17
CASSASGQGARANVLTF
>TRBJ2-2|TRBV29-1|NA|11
CSVFGAGELFF
>TRBJ1-1|TRBV13|TRBD1|14
CASSNGTGGPEAFF
>TRBJ2-7|TRBV19|TRBD2|14
CASSIPGGLHEQYF
>TRBJ1-5|TRBV28|NA|14
CASSLTGQRQPQHF
>TRBJ2-7|TRBV28|NA|14
CASSPPNRAYEQYF
>TRBJ1-3|TRBV4-3|NA|15
CASSQAWSSGNTIYF
>TRBJ2-3|TRBV6-5|NA|14
CASSYSRRTDTQYF
>TRBJ1-3|TRBV6-1|TRBD1|17
CASSEATGPLSGNTIYF
>TRBJ1-1|TRBV4-1|NA|15
CASSQDRPGAHEAFF
>TRBJ1-1|TRBV7-9|TRBD1|14
CASSFGQGAAEAFF
>TRBJ2-7|TRBV7-9|NA|15
CASSLSSTGSYEQYF
>TRBJ2-7|TRBV30|TRBD1|15
CAWSPKGTGNDEQYF
>TRBJ1-2|TRBV7-2|NA|14
CASSSSWGVSGYTF
>TRBJ1-2|TRBV5-8|NA|11
CASSLSGGYTF
>TRBJ2-7|TRBV5-1|TRBD2|16
CASSLSTGTSSYEQYF
>TRBJ1-5|TRBV30|TRBD1|14
CAWNPAGGNQPQHF
>TRBJ2-1|TRBV23-1|NA|14
CASSQSAPVNEQFF
>TRBJ2-2|TRBV14|NA|14
CASSLPGVTGELFF